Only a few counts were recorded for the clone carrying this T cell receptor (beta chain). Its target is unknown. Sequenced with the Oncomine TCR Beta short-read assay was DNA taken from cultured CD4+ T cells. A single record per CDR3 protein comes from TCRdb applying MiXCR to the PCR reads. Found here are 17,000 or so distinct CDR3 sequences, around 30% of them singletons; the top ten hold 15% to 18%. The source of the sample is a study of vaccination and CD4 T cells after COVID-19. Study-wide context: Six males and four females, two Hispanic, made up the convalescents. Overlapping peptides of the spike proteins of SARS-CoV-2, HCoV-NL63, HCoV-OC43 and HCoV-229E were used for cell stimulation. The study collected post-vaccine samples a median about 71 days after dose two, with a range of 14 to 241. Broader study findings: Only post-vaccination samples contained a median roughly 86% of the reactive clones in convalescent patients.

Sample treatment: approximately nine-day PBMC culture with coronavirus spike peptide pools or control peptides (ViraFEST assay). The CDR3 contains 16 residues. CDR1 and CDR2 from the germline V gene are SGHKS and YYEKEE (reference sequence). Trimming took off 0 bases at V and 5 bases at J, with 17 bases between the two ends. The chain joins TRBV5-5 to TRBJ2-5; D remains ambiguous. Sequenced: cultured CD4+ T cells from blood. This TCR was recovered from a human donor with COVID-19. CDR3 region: CASSLVALRGGETQYF. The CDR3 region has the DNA TGTGCCAGCAGCTTGGTCGCGTTAAGAGGTGGGGAGACCCAGTACTTC.